This T cell receptor (beta chain) was captured by sequencing in a study of chemoradiotherapy in HPV16-positive cancers. The table came from immunoSEQ multiplex PCR; TCRdb's copy has only in-frame clones and leaves some out. The sample consists of 20,000 to 25,000 clones, 94% of them appearing once. Points on this clone: Other DNA sequences of this sample code for an identical CDR3.

Germline V lookup: CDR1 SGHRS, CDR2 YFSETQ. This CDR3 contains 15 residues. Trimming removed 4 bases at V and 1 base at J, with 14 bases between. This chain joins TRBV5-1 and TRBJ1-1; no firm D call. Sampling was done from a patient who underwent chemoradiotherapy. The TCR sequence derives from a human donor with HPV-associated anogenital cancer. The CDR3 bases are TGCGCCAGCAGCACCCAGGCCTTGCCGAACACTGAAGCTTTCTTT. Protein sequence: CASSTQALPNTEAFF.